Below are 13 T cell receptor beta chains sequenced from a single sample in a study of shared clonotypes between healthy human individuals. Libraries were prepared by immunoSEQ multiplex PCR; TCRdb keeps only in-frame clonotypes and omits some of them. Among more than 2 million clones, roughly 95% were seen once, and the ten largest hold around 1.7%. Naive-designated CD8 cells lacked CD45RO, were positively enriched for CCR7, and omitted terminally differentiated effector memory CD45RA+ cells. What was sequenced was naive CD8+ T cells from PBMCs. All receptors come from a man in his late teens or twenties in good health. Some clones in this sample may be carry-over from other donors' samples.

The V and J genes are TRBV14 and TRBJ2-5, with D unclear. The CDR3 has 14 residues. Trimming removed 1 base from V and 1 base from J, with 7 bases in between. The germline CDR1 and CDR2 sequences are SGHDN and FVKESK. Written as DNA, the CDR3 is TGTGCCAGCAGCCAAGTAGGAATCCAAGAGACCCAGTACTTC. Its protein is CASSQVGIQETQYF.

The chain uses TRBV5-6 and TRBJ2-1; D perhaps matches TRBD2 (6 bases). The CDR3 is 16 amino acids. V dropped 2 bases and J dropped 2 bases, with 14 bases sitting between them. The germline CDR1 and CDR2 sequences are SGHDT and YYEEEE. The CDR3 sequence: CASSFGGKGTYNEQFF. The CDR3 nucleotides are TGTGCCAGCAGCTTTGGCGGGAAGGGGACCTACAATGAGCAGTTCTTC.

V usage is TRBV4-1 and J usage is TRBJ2-3; 11 bases are shared with TRBD2. The CDR3 is made up of 17 amino acids. Germline values: CDR1 MGHRA, CDR2 YSYEKL. V trimming: 1 base; J trimming: 2 bases; junction bases outside the gene matches: 5. CDR3 amino acids: CASSQVTSGILTDTQYF. The CDR3 DNA sequence: TGCGCCAGCAGCCAAGTGACTAGCGGGATACTCACAGATACGCAGTATTTT.

This clone appeared a few times. The gene calls are TRBV25-1 and TRBJ1-1, with D uncertain. Germline V gene sequence: CDR1 MGHDK, CDR2 SYGVNS. V was cut by 6 bases and J by 1 base, with 6 bases left in between. This CDR3 region has 12 residues. The CDR3 bases are TGTGCCAGCAGCCTAGCGAACACTGAAGCTTTCTTT. Translating gives CASSLANTEAFF.

Comment on this clone: Within the sample, other DNA sequences also encode this same CDR3. Written as DNA, the CDR3 is TGTGCCAGCAGCGAGGGGACAGGGGCCTACGAGCAGTACTTC. It specifies CASSEGTGAYEQYF. The chain employs TRBV9 and TRBJ2-7; TRBD1 matches at 10 bases. Germline CDR1 reads SGDLS; CDR2 reads YYNGEE. The ends lost 3 bases at V and 2 bases at J; junction bases unmatched: 2. The CDR3 runs to 14 residues.

The J gene is TRBJ1-4, the V gene TRBV2, with TRBD1 as a possible D gene (6 bases). Trimming shortened V by 6 bases and J by 3 bases, and 11 bases separated the two germline ends. The CDR3 sequence is 14 residues long. Germline V gene sequence: CDR1 SNHLY, CDR2 FYNNEI. The CDR3 DNA reads as TGTGCCAGCAGAACAGGGAGGCCTAATGAAAAACTGTTTTTT. Protein sequence: CASRTGRPNEKLFF.

The V call is TRBV9, the J call TRBJ2-2; D perhaps matches TRBD2 (6 bases). Per germline, CDR1 SGDLS and CDR2 YYNGEE. The CDR3 sequence is 12 residues long. With 4 bases removed from V and 8 bases from J, the gap between germline ends came to 9 bases. For the CDR3, the DNA is TGTGCCAGCAGCTCCCGGGGGGGGGAGCTGTTTTTT. Its protein is CASSSRGGELFF.

In nucleotides, the CDR3 is TGTGCCAGCAGTTTCAGCCAGGGGGAGTTCTCCTACGAGCAGTACTTC. Translated: CASSFSQGEFSYEQYF. The chain links TRBV27 to TRBJ2-7; 7 bases line up with TRBD1. In germline, CDR1 is MNHEY, CDR2 SMNVEV (reference sequence). This CDR3 contains 16 residues. The V gene end was trimmed by 3 bases and the J gene end by 0 bases; junction bases not matched to a gene: 8.

The chain is built from TRBV7-8 and TRBJ2-3; no firm D call. The CDR3 spans 16 residues. Germline V gene lookup returns CDR1 SGHVS and CDR2 FQNEAQ. Trimming shortened V by 2 bases and J by 2 bases, and 14 bases separated the two germline ends. The DNA for the CDR3 is TGTGCCAGCAGCTTAATTTTGAGCATATACACAGATACGCAGTATTTT. This gives the protein CASSLILSIYTDTQYF.

This clone has a single count. In DNA, the CDR3 is TGTGCCAGCAGCCAAGAAAAGGGCTCCTACGAGCAGTACTTC. This encodes CASSQEKGSYEQYF. The rearrangement uses TRBV11-3 and TRBJ2-7; no definite D call. The V gene's germline CDR1 is SGHNT and CDR2 YENEEA. The germline V and J ends were trimmed by 5 bases and 0 bases, with 11 bases remaining between them. This CDR3 is 14 amino acids long.

The V gene is TRBV25-1, the J gene TRBJ2-7; TRBD2 agrees at 8 bases. This CDR3 contains 14 residues. Looked up from germline, CDR1 is MGHDK and CDR2 is SYGVNS. The trim removed 6 bases at V and 4 bases at J, leaving 8 bases unmatched. Written as DNA, the CDR3 is TGTGCCAGCAGAACCCCGGGACTAGTGTACGAGCAGTACTTC. It codes for CASRTPGLVYEQYF.

This clone was recorded once. The rearrangement uses TRBV19 and TRBJ2-7; no definite D call. Germline loops: CDR1 LNHDA, CDR2 SQIVND (reference sequence). V was clipped by 4 bases and J by 2 bases, with 9 bases between them. This CDR3 contains 13 residues. CDR3 amino acids: CASSSRSTYEQYF. CDR3 in DNA: TGTGCCAGTAGTAGTCGGAGTACCTACGAGCAGTACTTC.

CDR3 in amino acids: CASTRSSGMRNEQFF. The CDR3 nucleotides are TGTGCCAGCACCAGATCTAGCGGGATGAGGAATGAGCAGTTCTTC. This chain links TRBV9 with TRBJ2-1; 9 bases line up with TRBD2. There are 15 residues in the CDR3. Trimming removed 6 bases from V and 7 bases from J; junction bases left unmatched: 11. The germline V gene has CDR1 SGDLS and CDR2 YYNGEE.